One T cell receptor beta chain is described in this entry. Its antigen remains unknown. The Oncomine TCR Beta short-read assay sequenced DNA from cultured CD4+ T cells. TCRdb passed the PCR reads through MiXCR, listing each CDR3 protein once. The table records around 19,000 distinct CDR3 sequences, roughly 40% of them present only once. These data are taken from a study of vaccination and CD4 T cells after COVID-19. At the level of the study: Six males and four females constituted the convalescent cohort, two of whom were Hispanic. Each participant was administered two doses of a vaccine, which was either BNT162b2 or mRNA-1273.

The treatment is: approximately nine-day PBMC culture with coronavirus spike peptide pools or control peptides (ViraFEST assay). From germline, CDR1 is SQVTM and CDR2 ANQGSEA. V dropped 0 bases and J dropped 11 bases, with 16 bases sitting between them. CDR3 size: 14 residues. General study findings and limits: The great majority, 304 of 307 vaccine-specific clones, proved spike mono-reactive in convalescent patients.

Sequencing input: CD4+ T cells from blood, cultured in vitro. The receptor comes from a human donor who had recovered from COVID-19. This chain connects TRBV29-1 to TRBJ1-4, with D perhaps matching TRBD1 (5 bases). Written as DNA, the CDR3 is TGCAGCGTTGAAGAATTCGGGGCCACGGAGAAACTGTTTTTT. Amino acids: CSVEEFGATEKLFF.